A few counts support the clone carrying this T cell receptor beta chain. Its target is not known. This record comes from a study of CD8 T cells in ankylosing spondylitis. Making the TCR beta libraries involved quantitative 5'-RACE with molecular barcodes. TCRdb re-derived calls from the 5' RACE reads in MiXCR, one entry per CDR3 protein. The sample holds approximately 300,000 distinct CDR3 sequences, approximately 8% seen once. Study results and caveats: A TCR beta motif made of eight highly homologous variants seemed typical of ankylosing spondylitis blood. Significant enrichment of disease-linked clones was reported in matched ankylosing spondylitis synovial fluid. A number of the motif variants had already been described in reactive arthritis synovial fluid and blood.

The V gene lost 6 bases and the J gene lost 6 bases, with 14 bases spanning the gap. This CDR3 has 13 residues. Germline CDR1 reads MDHEN; CDR2 reads SYDVKM. The specimen was blood, either unsorted or a sorted T cell fraction (not recorded which). The receptor's source is a male donor with ankylosing spondylitis. This chain links TRBV28 with TRBJ1-2; D is unclear. The CDR3 bases are TGTGCCAGCAGGTTCCCGGGTCGGGATGGCTACACCTTC. Its protein product is CASRFPGRDGYTF.